The present entry profiles one TCR beta chain with its context. Its antigen is unknown. The CDR3 end falls 3 residues outside the read, so it is completed with the germline J gene. Libraries were prepared by immunoSEQ multiplex PCR; TCRdb keeps only in-frame clonotypes and omits some of them. Here the sample table reports some 29,000 clones. The data belong to a study of Tregs in tolerant kidney transplant recipients. Study results and limitations: Biological reproducibility was not directly addressed, but technical replication error appeared minimal. Findings come from small patient numbers and require larger validation. Activated donor B cell expansion appeared to reveal the most relevant donor-specific TCRbeta repertoire.

Recipients received nonmyeloablative bone marrow transplants from related graft donors, with transient mixed chimerism. Unstimulated Tregs (CD4+CD25+CD127-) and CD4+CD25- non-Tregs were sorted from PBMCs. This CDR3 has 14 residues. Germline CDR1 reads DFQATT; CDR2 reads SNEGSKA (reference sequence). Unmatched junction bases numbered 10, after V lost 6 bases and J lost 6 bases. The chain has TRBV20-1 and TRBJ2-3; 9 positions match TRBD2. This TCR was sampled from a human patient who received a combined kidney and bone marrow transplant. Some T cells may have originated in the graft donor. Here the sequenced sample was CD4+ T cells from blood (PBMCs), taken 24 months after the transplant. CDR3 sequence reads: CSAPRREGLDTQYF. The CDR3 bases that were read are TGCAGTGCCCCGAGGCGGGAGGGCCTGGATACG.